The 10 T cell receptor beta chains below come from one sample, sequenced in a study of cytomegalovirus exposure and HLA in healthy donors. It was with 60 Vbeta and 13 Jbeta primers that the PCR ran. The method was immunoSEQ multiplex PCR; TCRdb's version includes in-frame clones alone and lacks a portion of them. The top ten hold almost 3% of the sample, which has 150,000 to 200,000 clones, roughly 71% seen once. The specimen was PBMCs. Receptor source: a woman aged 50 to 60 in good health and CMV-seropositive.

The V gene is TRBV7-2, the J gene TRBJ2-7; no clear D. Trimming shortened V by 5 bases and J by 0 bases, and 5 bases separated the two germline ends. Per germline, CDR1 SGHTA and CDR2 FQGNSA. The CDR3 covers 12 residues. CDR3 sequence (DNA): TGTGCCAGCAGCAGGAGCTCCTACGAGCAGTACTTC. It specifies CASSRSSYEQYF.

To note about this clone: Mismatch with germline at one junction end may stem from a read error. The V gene is TRBV19, the J gene TRBJ2-5; D may be TRBD2 (5 bases). From germline, CDR1 is LNHDA and CDR2 SQIVND (reference sequence). The CDR3 loop spans 13 amino acids. The CDR3 sequence is CAGSPGTQETQYF. The CDR3 DNA reads TGTGCCGGTAGCCCGGGAACCCAAGAGACCCAGTACTTC.

The chain is built from TRBV29-1 and TRBJ2-7; maybe TRBD1 (6 bases). Trimming stripped 4 bases from V and 2 bases from J, with 18 bases between. There are 15 residues in the CDR3. Looked up from germline, CDR1 is SQVTM and CDR2 is ANQGSEA. This chain's CDR3 is CSVVLRDTETYEQYF. The CDR3 DNA sequence: TGCAGCGTTGTACTGAGGGACACCGAAACCTACGAGCAGTACTTC.

The chain uses TRBV30 and TRBJ2-7, with D possibly matching TRBD2 (5 bases). Germline V gene data show CDR1 as GTSNPN and CDR2 as SVGIG (reference sequence). Deletions cut 2 bases from V and 1 base from J, with 15 bases between. CDR3 length: 15 amino acids. The CDR3 loop is CAWSHPGKGSYEQYF. DNA for the CDR3: TGTGCCTGGAGTCACCCGGGGAAGGGATCCTACGAGCAGTACTTC.

The rearrangement uses TRBV9 and TRBJ1-2; no definite D call. Germline V gene sequence: CDR1 SGDLS, CDR2 YYNGEE. The CDR3 is 12 amino acids. V was clipped by 3 bases and J by 8 bases, with 11 bases between them. CDR3 loop: CASSAQSGGYTF. The CDR3 DNA follows: TGTGCCAGCAGCGCTCAATCGGGAGGCTACACCTTC. The whole variable domain, filled in from reference TRBV9 and TRBJ1-2, reads DSGVTQTPKHLITATGQRVTLRCSPRSGDLSVYWYQQSLDQGLQFLIQYYNGEERAKGNILERFSAQQFPDLHSELNLSSLELGDSALYFCASSAQSGGYTFGSGTRLTVV.

This clone was detected only once. V usage is TRBV5-6 and J usage is TRBJ2-7; TRBD2 matches at 7 bases. The CDR3 sequence is 14 residues long. Germline V CDR1 and CDR2: SGHDT, YYEEEE. V shed 4 bases, J shed 6 bases, and the junction held 10 bases outside the gene matches. CDR3 protein: CASSPRGGKGEQYF. CDR3 DNA: TGTGCCAGCAGCCCACGGGGAGGGAAGGGCGAGCAGTACTTC. The full variable domain, its missing parts supplied by reference TRBV5-6 and TRBJ2-7, is DAGVTQSPTHLIKTRGQQVTLRCSPKSGHDTVSWYQQALGQGPQFIFQYYEEEERQRGNFPDRFSGHQFPNYSSELNVNALLLGDSALYLCASSPRGGKGEQYFGPGTRLTVT.

This clone was seen just once. This chain connects TRBV9 to TRBJ1-6; maybe TRBD1 (6 bases). Germline-derived CDR1 and CDR2 are SGDLS and YYNGEE. Trimming left V 3 bases short and J 10 bases short, with 14 bases between. The CDR3 has 14 residues. The CDR3 here is CASSGGQIGSPLHF. In nucleotides, the CDR3 is TGTGCCAGCAGCGGTGGACAGATAGGGTCACCCCTCCACTTT. The full variable domain, rest sourced from reference TRBV9 and TRBJ1-6, is DSGVTQTPKHLITATGQRVTLRCSPRSGDLSVYWYQQSLDQGLQFLIQYYNGEERAKGNILERFSAQQFPDLHSELNLSSLELGDSALYFCASSGGQIGSPLHFGNGTRLTVT.

This sequence joins TRBV5-1 and TRBJ2-1; the D is unclear. Germline CDR1 and CDR2: SGHRS and YFSETQ. Trimming took 0 bases from V and 5 from J, leaving 6 bases between them. This CDR3 has 13 residues. CDR3 nucleotide sequence: TGCGCCAGCAGCTTGGAACTTGACAATGAGCAGTTCTTC. As protein: CASSLELDNEQFF.

The V and J genes are TRBV7-2 and TRBJ1-5; no clear D. The germline gives CDR1 SGHTA, CDR2 FQGNSA. There are 15 residues in the CDR3. V lost 1 base and J lost 7, with 14 bases in between. CDR3 sequence (DNA): TGTGCCAGCAGCTTAGAACCGGGGTTAGTGCAGCCCCAGCATTTT. This gives the protein CASSLEPGLVQPQHF.

The chain recombines TRBV2 with TRBJ2-7, with D maybe TRBD2 (7 bases). The germline gives CDR1 SNHLY, CDR2 FYNNEI. Trimming cost V 5 bases and J 2 bases, with 16 bases left between them. The CDR3 covers 15 residues. The CDR3 DNA reads as TGTGCCAGCAGTAGAGGGGGGGGCGCTGCCTACGAGCAGTACTTC. It is translated as CASSRGGGAAYEQYF. The variable domain in full, with the rest retrieved from reference TRBV2 and TRBJ2-7, is EPEVTQTPSHQVTQMGQEVILRCVPISNHLYFYWYRQILGQKVEFLVSFYNNEISEKSEIFDDQFSVERPDGSNFTLKIRSTKLEDSAMYFCASSRGGGAAYEQYFGPGTRLTVT.